The clone carrying this T cell receptor beta chain was recorded only once. Trimming took 6 bases from V and 3 from J, leaving 9 bases between them. CDR3 length: 13 amino acids. Germline lookup yields CDR1 WSHSY and CDR2 SAAADI. The study ran its PCR with 60 Vbeta and 13 Jbeta primers. Generated by immunoSEQ multiplex PCR, the TCRdb table keeps only in-frame clones and is missing some. The sample includes over 150,000 clones, over 75% of them seen just once. The sample is drawn from a study of cytomegalovirus exposure and HLA in healthy donors. Input material: PBMCs. The V call is TRBV10-2, the J call TRBJ2-1; no clear D gene. The source of this sequence is a human donor in good health. The CDR3 DNA sequence: TGCGCCAGCAGGCTGAGCCTCTACAATGAGCAGTTCTTC. Residues: CASRLSLYNEQFF.